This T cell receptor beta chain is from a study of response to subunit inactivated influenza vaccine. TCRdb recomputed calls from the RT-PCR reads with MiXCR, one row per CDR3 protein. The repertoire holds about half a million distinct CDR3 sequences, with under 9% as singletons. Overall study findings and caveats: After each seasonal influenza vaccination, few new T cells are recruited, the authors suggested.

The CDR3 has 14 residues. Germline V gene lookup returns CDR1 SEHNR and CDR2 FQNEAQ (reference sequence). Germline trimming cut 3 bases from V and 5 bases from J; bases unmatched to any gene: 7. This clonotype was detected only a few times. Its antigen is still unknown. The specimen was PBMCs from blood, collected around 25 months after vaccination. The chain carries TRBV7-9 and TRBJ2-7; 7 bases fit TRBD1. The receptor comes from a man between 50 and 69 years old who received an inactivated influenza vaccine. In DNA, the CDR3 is TGTGCCAGCAGCTTCTACACAGGGGCTGACGAGCAGTACTTC. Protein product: CASSFYTGADEQYF.